The 32 T cell receptor beta chains below were found in one sample sequenced in a study of T-cell memory formation after mild COVID-19. TCRdb called the 5' RACE reads again in MiXCR, with one record for every CDR3 protein. The sample shows 270,000 or so distinct CDR3 sequences, roughly 18% of them seen only once. The sequencing input was PBMCs or a T cell subset sorted from them (not recorded which). These receptors were collected from a man between 18 and 29 years old who had mild COVID-19 (a few samples of this study predate the infection). Cell type and time point are not known.

This clonotype was observed a few times. The chain carries TRBV6-1 and TRBJ1-3; D gene uncertain. CDR1 and CDR2 from the germline V gene are MNHNS and SASEGT. The V and J ends lost 2 bases and 2 bases respectively, with 4 bases between them. There are 13 residues in the CDR3. CDR3 in amino acids: CASSEQTGNTIYF. As DNA, the CDR3 is TGTGCCAGCAGTGAACAGACTGGAAACACCATATATTTT.

This clonotype was recorded a few times. The J gene is TRBJ2-2, the V gene TRBV6-2 or TRBV6-3, with D possibly being TRBD1 (6 bases). This CDR3 is built from 13 residues. Germline V lookup: CDR1 MNHEY, CDR2 SVGEGT. Trimming removed 6 bases at V and 7 bases at J, with 12 bases between. CDR3 region: CASRDTGFGELFF. The CDR3 DNA follows: TGTGCCAGCAGAGATACAGGGTTCGGGGAGCTGTTTTTT.

This chain joins TRBV3-1 and TRBJ2-2, with D tentatively TRBD1 (6 bases). The CDR3 covers 14 residues. Germline-derived CDR1 and CDR2 are LGHDT and YNNKEL (reference sequence). Trimming shortened V by 6 bases and J by 7 bases, and 15 bases separated the two germline ends. The DNA for the CDR3 is TGTGCCAGCAGTCAATCCGACAGGTTCGGGGAGCTGTTTTTT. Translating it yields CASSQSDRFGELFF.

CDR3 in amino acids: CASSPPGTSRETQYF. The DNA for the CDR3 is TGTGCCAGCAGCCCTCCCGGGACTAGCAGAGAGACCCAGTACTTC. The genes are TRBV7-2 and TRBJ2-5, with TRBD2 matching 9 bases. Trimming removed 5 bases from V and 4 bases from J; junction bases left unmatched: 8. Germline V gives CDR1 SGHTA, CDR2 FQGNSA. There are 15 residues in the CDR3.

The chain couples TRBV7-9 to TRBJ2-7; D gene uncertain. The CDR3 spans 11 residues. V lost 3 bases to trimming and J lost 5 bases, with 5 bases between them. CDR1 is SEHNR and CDR2 is FQNEAQ in the germline V gene (reference sequence). The CDR3 DNA sequence: TGTGCCAGCAGCTTCCCTGACGAGCAGTACTTC. Its protein is CASSFPDEQYF.

Only a few counts were recorded for this clonotype. The chain uses TRBV15 and TRBJ2-5, with a tentative D call TRBD2 (6 bases). The V and J ends lost 8 bases and 4 bases respectively, with 17 bases between them. This CDR3 has 14 amino acids. Germline V gene lookup returns CDR1 LNHNV and CDR2 YYDKDF (reference sequence). The CDR3 sequence is CATSEIAARETQYF. The CDR3 region has the DNA TGTGCCACCTCCGAGATAGCGGCACGAGAGACCCAGTACTTC.

The table lists this clonotype with a few counts. The chain has TRBV12-3 or TRBV12-4 and TRBJ1-2; 7 positions agree with TRBD1. This CDR3 region has 14 residues. The ends lost 6 bases at V and 3 bases at J; junction bases unmatched: 7. The CDR3 is CASSLIGTDYGYTF. CDR3 coding DNA: TGTGCCAGCAGCCTAATCGGGACAGACTATGGCTACACCTTC.

V is TRBV4-3 and J is TRBJ2-2; unclear D gene. Trimming took 0 bases from V and 9 from J, leaving 8 bases between them. The CDR3 extends over 13 amino acids. Germline V lookup: CDR1 LGHNA, CDR2 YSLEER. The CDR3 DNA reads as TGCGCCAGCAGCCAAGAATTCCGTAGGGAGCTGTTTTTT. Its protein product is CASSQEFRRELFF.

This clonotype was seen more than once but under ten times. The chain is built from TRBV6-5 and TRBJ2-1, with 10 positions matching TRBD1. V shed 5 bases and J 7 bases; nucleotides not matched to a gene: 2. The CDR3 extends over 13 amino acids. Germline CDR1 reads MNHEY; CDR2 reads SVGAGI. DNA for the CDR3: TGTGCCAGCAGTACGGACAGGGGGAATGAGCAGTTCTTC. It specifies CASSTDRGNEQFF.

The chain has TRBV2 and TRBJ1-6; TRBD1 aligns across 10 bases. Germline V gene lookup returns CDR1 SNHLY and CDR2 FYNNEI. This CDR3 is built from 15 residues. V dropped 7 bases and J dropped 7; count of bases not matched to a gene: 7. The CDR3 DNA follows: TGTGCCAGCACCACGACAGGGGGCGGCAATTCACCCCTCCACTTT. Its protein product is CASTTTGGGNSPLHF.

This clonotype was detected many times. This chain joins TRBV7-6 and TRBJ1-1; D remains ambiguous. V dropped 4 bases and J dropped 1 base, with 7 bases sitting between them. Looked up from germline, CDR1 is SGHVS and CDR2 is FNYEAQ. This CDR3 is built from 13 residues. This CDR3 is CASSSQENTEAFF. The DNA for the CDR3 is TGTGCCAGCAGCTCCCAGGAGAACACTGAAGCTTTCTTT.

This clonotype was picked up many times. CDR3: CASSPTGSNYGYTF. The DNA of the CDR3 is TGTGCCAGCAGCCCGACAGGTTCGAACTATGGCTACACCTTC. The rearrangement links TRBV7-9 to TRBJ1-2; TRBD1 might be the D (6 bases). Trimming removed 5 bases at V and 2 bases at J, with 12 bases between. The CDR3 consists of 14 residues. In germline, CDR1 is SEHNR, CDR2 FQNEAQ (reference sequence).

A few counts support this clonotype. The genes are TRBV7-2 and TRBJ1-5; D is unresolved. CDR1 is SGHTA, CDR2 FQGNSA, per germline. This CDR3 region has 14 residues. Trimming took off 3 bases at V and 8 bases at J, with 14 bases between the two ends. The CDR3 reads CASSFVGSGKPQHF. CDR3 DNA sequence: TGTGCCAGCAGCTTCGTTGGTTCGGGGAAGCCCCAGCATTTT.

This clonotype was detected a few times. The chain links TRBV30 to TRBJ2-3, with no clear D. This CDR3 contains 10 residues. CDR1 and CDR2 (germline): GTSNPN, SVGIG (reference sequence). V gave up 5 bases and J gave up 6 bases, with 6 bases separating them. CDR3 DNA sequence: TGTGCCTGGTATAGGGATACGCAGTATTTT. Protein sequence: CAWYRDTQYF.

This clonotype was observed a few times. The chain is built from TRBV5-1 and TRBJ2-7, with no clear D. This CDR3 comprises 13 residues. Trimming stripped 4 bases from V and 6 bases from J, with 14 bases between. CDR1 and CDR2 from the germline V gene are SGHRS and YFSETQ. The CDR3 region has the DNA TGCGCCAGCAGCCCGTCGGCGGCGGCCGAGCAGTACTTC. Residues: CASSPSAAAEQYF.

The V and J genes are TRBV4-3 and TRBJ1-4, with TRBD1 as a possible D gene (6 bases). Trimming took off 3 bases at V and 10 bases at J, with 18 bases between the two ends. The CDR3 extends over 15 amino acids. The germline V gene has CDR1 LGHNA and CDR2 YSLEER. The CDR3 loop reads CASSQASGTNGKLFF. The CDR3 nucleotides read TGCGCCAGCAGCCAGGCCTCCGGGACAAACGGAAAACTGTTTTTT.

The chain combines TRBV20-1 with TRBJ1-1; tentatively, D is TRBD1 (6 bases). This CDR3 is built from 14 residues. Looked up from germline, CDR1 is DFQATT and CDR2 is SNEGSKA (reference sequence). The V gene lost 3 bases and the J gene lost 5 bases, with 16 bases spanning the gap. Written as DNA, the CDR3 is TGCAGTGCTAGGGAGGGACATGGGGGAACTGAAGCTTTCTTT. It codes for CSAREGHGGTEAFF.

There are a few counts of this clonotype. This chain joins TRBV30 and TRBJ1-4; TRBD1 is a possible D gene (6 bases). The CDR3 sequence is 14 residues long. Germline assignment: CDR1 GTSNPN and CDR2 SVGIG (reference sequence). V lost 4 bases and J 6 bases, leaving 15 bases between the germline ends. CDR3 DNA sequence: TGTGCCTGGACCCGTGGGGGGGGCGATGAAAAACTGTTTTTT. It encodes CAWTRGGGDEKLFF.

This clonotype was observed a handful of times. The chain couples TRBV6-2 or TRBV6-3 to TRBJ2-1; TRBD1 is a possible D gene (6 bases). This CDR3 spans 11 amino acids. Germline V gene lookup returns CDR1 MNHEY and CDR2 SVGEGT. Trimming cost V 6 bases and J 15 bases, with 15 bases left between them. CDR3 in amino acids: CASRTDRYAFF. CDR3 bases: TGTGCCAGCAGGACCGACAGGTATGCGTTCTTC.

This clonotype has at least ten counts. This chain links TRBV3-1 with TRBJ2-3; 9 bases match TRBD2. Losses at the gene ends were 1 base for V and 0 bases for J; bases not matched to a gene: 8. This CDR3 has 18 amino acids. Germline CDR1 is LGHDT and CDR2 is YNNKEL (reference sequence). DNA for the CDR3: TGTGCCAGCAGCCAAGGGGAGACTAGCGGATTGAGCACAGATACGCAGTATTTT. Its translation: CASSQGETSGLSTDTQYF.

The rearrangement joins TRBV2 to TRBJ2-2, with 9 nucleotides matching TRBD1. V trimming: 4 bases; J trimming: 5 bases; junction bases outside the gene matches: 11. The length of the CDR3 is 17 residues. In germline, CDR1 is SNHLY, CDR2 FYNNEI. CDR3 loop: CASSVYGQGQRTGELFF. The DNA for the CDR3 is TGTGCCAGCAGTGTTTACGGACAGGGGCAAAGGACCGGGGAGCTGTTTTTT.

This clonotype appeared a few times. J is TRBJ2-1 and V is TRBV1; the table's D call TRBD1 went unverified against the DNA. TRBV1 is given as a pseudogene. CDR3 length: 15 amino acids. CDR3: CTSSQEKGAYNEQFF. In DNA, the CDR3 is TGCACCAGCAGCCAAGAGAAGGGGGCGTACAATGAGCAGTTCTTC.

This chain links TRBV7-9 with TRBJ2-7, with D possibly TRBD1 on 6 matching bases. This CDR3 is built from 14 residues. V was trimmed by 5 bases and J by 3 bases, leaving 14 bases between them. Germline V lookup: CDR1 SEHNR, CDR2 FQNEAQ (reference sequence). In DNA form, the CDR3 reads TGTGCCAGCAGCCTGCCGACAGGCGACTACGAGCAGTACGTC. It specifies CASSLPTGDYEQYV.

This clonotype came up a few times. V usage is TRBV19 and J usage is TRBJ1-1, with TRBD1 matching over 7 bases. CDR3 size: 16 residues. V gave up 3 bases and J gave up 2 bases; unmatched junction bases: 9. The germline gives CDR1 LNHDA, CDR2 SQIVND (reference sequence). In nucleotides, the CDR3 is TGTGCCAGTAGTATTCCCGGGACAGAAGTTAACACTGAAGCTTTCTTT. Translation: CASSIPGTEVNTEAFF. Full variable domain (outside the CDR3, taken from reference TRBV19 and TRBJ1-1): DGGITQSPKYLFRKEGQNVTLSCEQNLNHDAMYWYRQDPGQGLRLIYYSQIVNDFQKGDIAEGYSVSREKKESFPLTVTSAQKNPTAFYLCASSIPGTEVNTEAFFGQGTRLTVV.

This clonotype was seen a single time. J is TRBJ2-7 and V is TRBV7-2, with 7 bases lining up with TRBD1. V lost 5 bases, J lost 7 bases, and 11 bases stayed unmatched. CDR1 and CDR2 from the germline V gene are SGHTA and FQGNSA. The CDR3 covers 14 residues. The CDR3 sequence: CASSEDRPPKEQYF. The CDR3 DNA reads TGTGCCAGCAGCGAGGACAGGCCCCCTAAGGAGCAGTACTTC.

The chain joins TRBV20-1 to TRBJ2-2; 7 bases agree with TRBD1. The V and J ends lost 6 bases and 1 base, in that order; junction bases with no gene match: 5. This CDR3 spans 14 amino acids. From germline, CDR1 is DFQATT and CDR2 SNEGSKA (reference sequence). The CDR3 DNA follows: TGCAGTGCGCAGACAGGGCAGAACACCGGGGAGCTGTTTTTT. This sequence encodes CSAQTGQNTGELFF.

This clonotype has more than one count but fewer than ten. This chain connects TRBV20-1 to TRBJ2-1; no firm D call. This CDR3 region has 15 residues. V was trimmed by 0 bases and J by 0 bases, leaving 9 bases between them. Germline CDR1 reads DFQATT; CDR2 reads SNEGSKA (reference sequence). The CDR3 reads CSARDLGRSYNEQFF. The CDR3 DNA is TGCAGTGCTAGAGATCTTGGCCGCTCCTACAATGAGCAGTTCTTC.

The chain uses TRBV7-2 and TRBJ2-5; TRBD2 matches 8 bases. From germline, CDR1 is SGHTA and CDR2 FQGNSA. The CDR3 is made up of 16 amino acids. V lost 4 bases, J lost 5 bases, and 12 bases stayed unmatched. CDR3 sequence reads: CASSSTGSGGWETQYF. CDR3 bases: TGTGCCAGCAGCTCTACTGGGAGCGGGGGATGGGAGACCCAGTACTTC. Looking up the rest from reference TRBV7-2 and TRBJ2-5 gives the full variable domain: GAGVSQSPSNKVTEKGKDVELRCDPISGHTALYWYRQSLGQGLEFLIYFQGNSAPDKSGLPSDRFSAERTGGSVSTLTIQRTQQEDSAVYLCASSSTGSGGWETQYFGPGTRLLVL.

This clonotype has at least ten counts. The CDR3 DNA follows: TGTGCCAGCAGCTTAGACGGCAGCACAGATACGCAGTATTTT. Protein product: CASSLDGSTDTQYF. The chain employs TRBV7-3 and TRBJ2-3, with D hard to call. In germline, CDR1 is SGHTA, CDR2 FQGTGA. V dropped 2 bases and J dropped 0 bases, with 6 bases sitting between them. This CDR3 has 14 amino acids. Complete variable domain (other parts from reference TRBV7-3 and TRBJ2-3): GAGVSQTPSNKVTEKGKYVELRCDPISGHTALYWYRQSLGQGPEFLIYFQGTGAADDSGLPNDRFFAVRPEGSVSTLKIQRTERGDSAVYLCASSLDGSTDTQYFGPGTRLTVL.

The chain recombines TRBV5-1 with TRBJ2-3; no clear D gene. V shed 4 bases and J shed 2 bases, with 14 bases lying between them. This CDR3 comprises 15 residues. Per the germline V gene, CDR1 is SGHRS and CDR2 is YFSETQ. In DNA, the CDR3 is TGCGCCAGCAGCCCGGTAGGGTTACCCACAGATACGCAGTATTTT. Its translation: CASSPVGLPTDTQYF.

This clonotype was seen more than once but under ten times. The chain uses TRBV7-2 and TRBJ2-5; 11 nucleotides line up with TRBD2. Germline CDR1 reads SGHTA; CDR2 reads FQGNSA. V shed 5 bases and J 5 bases; nucleotides not matched to a gene: 7. The CDR3 extends over 15 amino acids. For the CDR3, the DNA is TGTGCCAGCAGCCTACCGACTAGCGGGGTGGAGACCCAGTACTTC. This sequence encodes CASSLPTSGVETQYF.

This clonotype was detected only a few times. The chain couples TRBV19 to TRBJ1-1, with TRBD1 as a possible D gene (5 bases). This CDR3 is built from 14 residues. V lost 10 bases and J lost 5, with 20 bases in between. Germline assignment: CDR1 LNHDA and CDR2 SQIVND (reference sequence). CDR3 amino acids: CATLKDVGGTEAFF. In DNA, the CDR3 is TGTGCCACTCTCAAAGACGTGGGGGGGACTGAAGCTTTCTTT.